Presented here are 9 T cell receptor beta chains from one specimen sequenced in a study of T cell repertoires in cytomegalovirus infection. Each CDR3 protein is one row after TCRdb ran MiXCR on the reads. The sample records hundreds of thousands of distinct CDR3 sequences, 42% being singletons. No antigen is known for these receptors. The sample here was cultured PBMCs, taken from culture after CMV antigen stimulation. Receptor source: a human donor in good health (CMV status not recorded). Some clones in this sample may be carry-over from other donors' samples.

This clonotype was detected a few times. This rearrangement joins TRBV7-9 to TRBJ2-1, with D tentatively TRBD2 (6 bases). Germline V lookup: CDR1 SEHNR, CDR2 FQNEAQ (reference sequence). There are 15 residues in the CDR3. V was shortened by 5 bases and J by 8 bases, with 19 bases between the two germline ends. CDR3 nucleotide sequence: TGTGCCAGCAGCATTACCCTGGGCGGCGGGGATGAGCAGTTCTTC. Its translation is CASSITLGGGDEQFF. Full variable domain (missing parts from reference TRBV7-9 and TRBJ2-1): DTGVSQNPRHKITKRGQNVTFRCDPISEHNRLYWYRQTLGQGPEFLTYFQNEAQLEKSRLLSDRFSAERPKGSFSTLEIQRTEQGDSAMYLCASSITLGGGDEQFFGPGTRLTVL.

The gene calls are TRBV28 and TRBJ1-1; D is ambiguous. Germline loops: CDR1 MDHEN, CDR2 SYDVKM. The V end was cut by 5 bases, the J end by 10 bases, with 11 bases between. The CDR3 totals 11 residues. The CDR3 protein is CASSRAWGAFF. The DNA for the CDR3 is TGTGCCAGCAGTAGGGCTTGGGGAGCTTTCTTT. Looking up the rest from reference TRBV28 and TRBJ1-1 gives the full variable domain: DVKVTQSSRYLVKRTGEKVFLECVQDMDHENMFWYRQDPGLGLRLIYFSYDVKMKEKGDIPEGYSVSREKKERFSLILESASTNQTSMYLCASSRAWGAFFGQGTRLTVV.

The rearrangement uses TRBV4-1 and TRBJ2-2; 8 bases match TRBD2. The V segment lost 0 bases and the J segment 6 bases; nucleotides outside the gene matches: 9. The CDR3 contains 17 residues. Per germline, CDR1 MGHRA and CDR2 YSYEKL. CDR3 nucleotide sequence: TGCGCCAGCAGCCAAGACTTATTAGCGGGGACGGCCGGGGAGCTGTTTTTT. Translated, it gives CASSQDLLAGTAGELFF.

This clonotype has just a few counts. The chain combines TRBV30 with TRBJ2-1; D is ambiguous. Germline CDR1 and CDR2: GTSNPN and SVGIG (reference sequence). The CDR3 contains 13 residues. V lost 0 bases and J 4 bases, leaving 7 bases between the germline ends. The CDR3 coding sequence is TGTGCCTGGAGTGTTGGTCCTTACAATGAGCAGTTCTTC. It codes for CAWSVGPYNEQFF.

Only a few counts were recorded for this clonotype. The rearrangement uses TRBV7-8 and TRBJ2-3; perhaps TRBD2 as D (5 bases). The CDR3 is 16 amino acids. Germline CDR1 SGHVS, CDR2 FQNEAQ. V was trimmed by 6 bases and J by 4 bases, leaving 20 bases between them. The CDR3 loop is CASRKAAEAVADTQYF. In DNA form, the CDR3 reads TGTGCCAGCAGGAAGGCCGCAGAAGCGGTGGCAGATACGCAGTATTTT. Full variable domain (outside the CDR3, taken from reference TRBV7-8 and TRBJ2-3): GAGVSQSPRYKVAKRGQDVALRCDPISGHVSLFWYQQALGQGPEFLTYFQNEAQLDKSGLPSDRFFAERPEGSVSTLKIQRTQQEDSAVYLCASRKAAEAVADTQYFGPGTRLTVL.

This chain joins TRBV12-3 or TRBV12-4 and TRBJ2-7; TRBD1 matches at 8 bases. This CDR3 contains 19 residues. V trimming: 1 base; J trimming: 2 bases; junction bases outside the gene matches: 16. CDR3 in DNA: TGTGCCAGCAGTTTAGTATGGGAACAAACAGGGGGTTATACCTACGAGCAGTACTTC. It yields the protein CASSLVWEQTGGYTYEQYF.

This clonotype was found a few times. This rearrangement joins TRBV7-2 to TRBJ2-4; TRBD2 is a possible D gene (5 bases). Germline loops: CDR1 SGHTA, CDR2 FQGNSA. Between the trimmed V and J ends, which lost 5 bases and 1 base, there was a span of 12 bases. The CDR3 is 15 amino acids. This chain's CDR3 is CASSPVRVAKNIQYF. Here the CDR3 DNA reads TGTGCCAGCAGCCCGGTGCGGGTTGCCAAAAACATTCAGTACTTC.

This clonotype has only a few counts. The rearrangement uses TRBV24-1 and TRBJ2-2; D perhaps matches TRBD1 (5 bases). This CDR3 is built from 15 residues. Germline V gives CDR1 KGHDR, CDR2 SFDVKD. Trimming left V 4 bases short and J 5 bases short, with 13 bases between. CDR3 sequence: CATSEPGYGTGELFF. The CDR3 DNA reads TGTGCCACCAGTGAGCCAGGGTACGGAACCGGGGAGCTGTTTTTT.

V and J are TRBV2 and TRBJ1-2; D is possibly TRBD1 (5 bases). This CDR3 is 13 amino acids long. Germline V gives CDR1 SNHLY, CDR2 FYNNEI. Deletions cut 6 bases from V and 4 bases from J, with 12 bases between. The CDR3 DNA reads as TGTGCCAGCAGCGAAACCGGGGCCTATGGCTACACCTTC. Translating it yields CASSETGAYGYTF.